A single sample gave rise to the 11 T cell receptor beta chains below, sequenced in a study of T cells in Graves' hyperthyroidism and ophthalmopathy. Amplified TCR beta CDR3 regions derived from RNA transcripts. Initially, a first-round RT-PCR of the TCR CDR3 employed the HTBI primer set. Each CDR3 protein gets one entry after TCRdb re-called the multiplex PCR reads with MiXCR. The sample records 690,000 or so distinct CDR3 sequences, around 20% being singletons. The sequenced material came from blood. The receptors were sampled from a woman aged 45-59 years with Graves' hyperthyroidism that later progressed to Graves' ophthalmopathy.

In DNA, the CDR3 is TGTGCCAGCAGCCCTGGACCGCTTGATGAGCAGTTCTTC. Its protein product is CASSPGPLDEQFF. The chain links TRBV7-3 to TRBJ2-1; D not resolved. Germline V lookup: CDR1 SGHTA, CDR2 FQGTGA. V dropped 5 bases and J dropped 8 bases, with 13 bases sitting between them. The CDR3 has 13 amino acids.

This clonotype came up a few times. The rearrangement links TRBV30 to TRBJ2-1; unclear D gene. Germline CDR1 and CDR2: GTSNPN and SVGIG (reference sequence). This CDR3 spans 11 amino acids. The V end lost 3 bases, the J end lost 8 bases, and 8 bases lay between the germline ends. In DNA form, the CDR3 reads TGTGCCTGGAGATATTTTGATGAGCAGTTCTTC. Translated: CAWRYFDEQFF. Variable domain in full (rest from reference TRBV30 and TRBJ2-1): SQTIHQWPATLVQPVGSPLSLECTVEGTSNPNLYWYRQAAGRGLQLLFYSVGIGQISSEVPQNLSASRPQDRQFILSSKKLLLSDSGFYLCAWRYFDEQFFGPGTRLTVL.

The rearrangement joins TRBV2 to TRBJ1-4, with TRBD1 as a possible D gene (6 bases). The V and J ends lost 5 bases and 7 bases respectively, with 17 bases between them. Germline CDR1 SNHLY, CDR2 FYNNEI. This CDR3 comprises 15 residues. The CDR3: CASSLDTGLSEKLFF. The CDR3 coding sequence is TGTGCCAGCAGTCTGGACACAGGGTTATCTGAAAAACTGTTTTTT.

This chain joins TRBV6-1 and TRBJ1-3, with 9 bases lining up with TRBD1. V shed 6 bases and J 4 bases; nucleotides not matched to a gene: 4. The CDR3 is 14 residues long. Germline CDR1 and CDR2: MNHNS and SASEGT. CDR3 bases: TGTGCCAGCAGGAAGACAGGGGGAGGAAACACCATATATTTT. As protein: CASRKTGGGNTIYF.

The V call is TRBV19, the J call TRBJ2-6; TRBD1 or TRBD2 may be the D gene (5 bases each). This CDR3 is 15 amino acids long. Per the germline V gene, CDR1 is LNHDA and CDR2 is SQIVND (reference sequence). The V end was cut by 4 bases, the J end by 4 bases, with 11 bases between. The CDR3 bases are TGTGCCAGTAGTAGAGCAGGGACCGGGGCCAACGTCCTGACTTTC. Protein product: CASSRAGTGANVLTF.

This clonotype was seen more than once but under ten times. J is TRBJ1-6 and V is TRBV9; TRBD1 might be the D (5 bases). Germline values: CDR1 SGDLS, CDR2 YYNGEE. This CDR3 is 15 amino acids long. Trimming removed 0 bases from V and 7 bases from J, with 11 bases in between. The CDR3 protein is CASSVVTGDNSPLHF. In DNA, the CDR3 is TGTGCCAGCAGCGTAGTAACCGGGGACAATTCACCCCTCCACTTT.

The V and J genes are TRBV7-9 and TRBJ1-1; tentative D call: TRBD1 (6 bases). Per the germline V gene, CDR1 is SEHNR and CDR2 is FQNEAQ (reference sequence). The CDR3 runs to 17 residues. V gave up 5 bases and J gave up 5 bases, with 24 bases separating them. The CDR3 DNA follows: TGTGCCAGCAGCCCTCGGGGAGGGGGAGCAGGATGGACTGAAGCTTTCTTT. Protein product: CASSPRGGGAGWTEAFF.

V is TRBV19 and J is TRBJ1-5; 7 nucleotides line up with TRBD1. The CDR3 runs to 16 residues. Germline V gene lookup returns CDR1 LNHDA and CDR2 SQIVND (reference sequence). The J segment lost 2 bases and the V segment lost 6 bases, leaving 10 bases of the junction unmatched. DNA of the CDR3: TGTGCCAGTAGCCCAGGGGGGGGGCACGGCAATCAGCCCCAGCATTTT. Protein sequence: CASSPGGGHGNQPQHF.

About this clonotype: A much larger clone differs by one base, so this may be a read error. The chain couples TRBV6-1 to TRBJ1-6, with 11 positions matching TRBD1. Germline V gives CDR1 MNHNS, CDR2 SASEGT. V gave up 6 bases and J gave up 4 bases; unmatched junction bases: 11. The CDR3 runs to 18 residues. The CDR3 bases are TGTGCCAGCAGCCCGGACCCCGGGACAGGGGGTTATAATTCACCCCTCCACTTT. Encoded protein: CASSPDPGTGGYNSPLHF.

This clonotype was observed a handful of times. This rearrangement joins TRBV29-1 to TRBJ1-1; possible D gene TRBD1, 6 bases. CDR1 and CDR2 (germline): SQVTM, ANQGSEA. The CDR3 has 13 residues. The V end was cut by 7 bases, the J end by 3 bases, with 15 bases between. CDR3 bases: TGCAGCGCATTCAGGGGCCGGGACACTGAAGCTTTCTTT. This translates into CSAFRGRDTEAFF.

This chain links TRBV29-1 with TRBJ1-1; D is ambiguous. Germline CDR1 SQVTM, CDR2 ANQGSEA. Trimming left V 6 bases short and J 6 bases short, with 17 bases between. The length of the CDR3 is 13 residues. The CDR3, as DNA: TGCAGCGTCGATCTAGGCCATAACTCTGAAGCTTTCTTT. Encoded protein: CSVDLGHNSEAFF. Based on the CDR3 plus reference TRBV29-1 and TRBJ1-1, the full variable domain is SAVISQKPSRDICQRGTSLTIQCQVDSQVTMMFWYRQQPGQSLTLIATANQGSEATYESGFVIDKFPISRPNLTFSTLTVSNMSPEDSSIYLCSVDLGHNSEAFFGQGTRLTVV.